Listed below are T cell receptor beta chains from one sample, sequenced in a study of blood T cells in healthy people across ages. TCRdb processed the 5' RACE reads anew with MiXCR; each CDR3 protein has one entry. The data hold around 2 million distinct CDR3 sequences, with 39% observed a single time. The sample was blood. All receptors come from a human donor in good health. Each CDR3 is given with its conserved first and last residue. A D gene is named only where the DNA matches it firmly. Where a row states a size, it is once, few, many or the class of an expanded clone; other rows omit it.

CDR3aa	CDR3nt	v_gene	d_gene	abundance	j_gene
CATSRAGTGIYGYTF	TGTGCCACCAGCAGGGCCGGGACAGGGATCTATGGCTACACCTTC	TRBV15	TRBD1	few	TRBJ1-2
CASSQDEGWGLQFF	TGCGCCAGCAGCCAAGATGAAGGGTGGGGCCTCCAGTTCTTC	TRBV4-3	.	.	TRBJ2-1
CASSDGGDEQYF	TGTGCCAGCAGTGATGGGGGAGACGAGCAGTACTTC	TRBV25-1	.	few	TRBJ2-7
CASKRDGRAFF	TGTGCCAGCAAGAGGGACGGGAGGGCTTTCTTT	TRBV12-3/TRBV12-4	.	.	TRBJ1-1
CASRLDTEQYF	TGTGCCAGCAGACTCGACACCGAGCAGTACTTC	TRBV5-5	.	few	TRBJ2-7
CASSLRDLRMGEQYF	TGTGCCAGCAGCTTGAGAGACCTCAGAATGGGCGAGCAGTACTTC	TRBV7-9	.	few	TRBJ2-7
CASSYIGGDKSIGYTF	TGTGCCAGCAGCTACATCGGGGGGGACAAAAGTATCGGCTACACCTTC	TRBV12-3/TRBV12-4	.	.	TRBJ1-2
CASSPPDSNTEAFF	TGTGCCAGCTCCCCACCGGACAGCAACACTGAAGCTTTCTTT	TRBV18	.	.	TRBJ1-1
CASSFYGGRYNEQFF	TGTGCCAGCAGCTTTTACGGGGGCCGCTACAATGAGCAGTTCTTC	TRBV7-2	.	few	TRBJ2-1
CASSYGGQIYTF	TGTGCCAGCAGTTACGGGGGCCAAATCTACACCTTC	TRBV6-5	.	.	TRBJ1-2
CASSREGLAGGHNEQFF	TGTGCCAGCAGCCGCGAGGGACTAGCGGGGGGTCACAATGAGCAGTTCTTC	TRBV4-2	TRBD2	.	TRBJ2-1
CASSQGALGYNEQFF	TGCGCCAGCAGCCAGGGAGCCCTGGGGTACAATGAGCAGTTCTTC	TRBV4-3	.	.	TRBJ2-1
CASSPSRPENSYGYTF	TGCGCCAGCAGCCCCTCCCGCCCGGAGAACTCCTATGGCTACACCTTC	TRBV4-3	.	.	TRBJ1-2